A selection of T cell receptor beta chains follows, all from one sample in a study of T cell repertoires in cytomegalovirus infection. TCRdb fed the reads into MiXCR, producing one record per CDR3 protein. The sample includes 300,000 to 400,000 distinct CDR3 sequences, around 18% of them seen just once. Sequenced input: PBMCs. These receptors were obtained from a human donor in good health (CMV status not recorded). Some clones in this sample may be carry-over from other donors' samples. CDR3s include the opening cysteine and the closing phenylalanine or tryptophan. A D gene is named only where the DNA matches it firmly. A clone size is listed for some rows: how often the clone was seen (once, few, many), or a class if it is expanded.

v_gene	j_gene	len	abundance	d_gene	CDR3nt	CDR3aa
TRBV12-3/TRBV12-4	TRBJ2-2	16	-	-	TGTGCCACCAAGTATGGTCCTGGACAGAACACCGGGGAGCTGTTTTTT	CATKYGPGQNTGELFF
TRBV7-2	TRBJ1-1	15	many	-	TGTGCCAGCAGCTTAATGACCCTTATGAACACTGAAGCTTTCTTT	CASSLMTLMNTEAFF
TRBV5-6	TRBJ2-1	16	-	TRBD1	TGTGCCAGCAGCAGATCAGGGGGAATCTCCTACAATGAGCAGTTCTTC	CASSRSGGISYNEQFF
TRBV3-1	TRBJ1-1	13	-	-	TGTGCCAGCAGCCACCCGGGGGCACGGCGGGCTTTCTTT	CASSHPGARRAFF
TRBV19	TRBJ2-1	14	-	-	TGTGCCAGTAGTATAGGACAGGACAACGGTGAGCAGTTCTTC	CASSIGQDNGEQFF
TRBV19	TRBJ2-1	19	few	TRBD2	TGTGCCAGTAGTTCACCGGGACTAGCGGGATGGGGGGCCTACAATGAGCAGTTCTTC	CASSSPGLAGWGAYNEQFF
TRBV7-6	TRBJ2-7	16	-	-	TGTGCCAGCAGCTTAGGGCCCGGGGTTGGGTCCTACGAGCAGTACTTC	CASSLGPGVGSYEQYF
TRBV5-1	TRBJ2-7	16	-	TRBD2	TGCGCCAGCAGCTTGGGGACTAGCGGGATCGTGGACGAGCAGTACTTC	CASSLGTSGIVDEQYF
TRBV7-8	TRBJ1-2	14	many	TRBD1	TGTGCCAGCAGCTTCCCGGGACAGAGCTATGGCTACACCTTC	CASSFPGQSYGYTF
TRBV12-3/TRBV12-4	TRBJ1-2	14	many	-	TGTGCCAGCAGTTTATCAGTTGGAGGGGCCGGCTACACCTTC	CASSLSVGGAGYTF
TRBV12-3/TRBV12-4	TRBJ2-7	14	many	TRBD2	TGTGCCAGCAGCCCGTACGGGGGGTGGTACGAGCAGTACTTC	CASSPYGGWYEQYF
TRBV10-3	TRBJ1-4	12	few	-	TGTGCCATCAGGGGGACTACTGAAAAACTGTTTTTT	CAIRGTTEKLFF
TRBV27	TRBJ2-2	15	many	-	TGTGCCAGCAGTCCGCGGCGGGAAAACACCGGGGAGCTGTTTTTT	CASSPRRENTGELFF
TRBV7-2	TRBJ1-2	15	many	-	TGTGCCAGCAGCTTAGAGCGTGCGGGTCACTATGGCTACACCTTC	CASSLERAGHYGYTF
TRBV20-1	TRBJ2-7	12	-	-	TGCAGTGCTAGATGGCTCTCCTACGAGCAGTACTTC	CSARWLSYEQYF
TRBV7-4	TRBJ2-1	15	once	TRBD1	TGTGCCAGCAGATGGGGGGGGACAGGGCCCAATGAGCAGTTCTTC	CASRWGGTGPNEQFF
TRBV6-6	TRBJ2-7	15	-	TRBD1	TGTGCCAGCAGTTACTCGTCAGGGGGCGGCTACGAGCAGTACTTC	CASSYSSGGGYEQYF
TRBV7-6	TRBJ2-7	14	few	-	TGTGCCAGCAGTCAAACGGACAAAGCCTACGAGCAGTACTTC	CASSQTDKAYEQYF
TRBV7-9	TRBJ2-7	14	many	-	TGTGCCAGCACCGACGCGAGGGGCCCCTACGAGCAGTACTTC	CASTDARGPYEQYF
TRBV2	TRBJ2-3	15	-	TRBD2	TGTGCCAGCAGCGAGACTAGCGGGGGCACAGATACGCAGTATTTT	CASSETSGGTDTQYF
TRBV24-1	TRBJ2-7	13	-	TRBD2	TGTGCCACCAGTGATAGTAGCGGGAGCTCGCAGTACTTC	CATSDSSGSSQYF
TRBV24-1	TRBJ1-5	15	-	TRBD1	TGTGCCACCAGTGGCGGGACAGGGAGATATCAGCCCCAGCATTTT	CATSGGTGRYQPQHF